The source of this T cell receptor (beta chain) is a study of tumor and adjacent non-tumor tissue in lung cancer (dated by TCRdb to 2016 to 2019). With respect to the entire study: By cancer type, the cohort comprised some twelve adenocarcinoma patients, a couple of squamous cell carcinoma patients and 1 small cell lung cancer patient. Among the approximately 15 patients, ages ranged from roughly 31 to 80 years, approximately ten were men and 5 were women, and disease was TNM stage I to III. Sequencing generated a total of some 130 million productive TCRbeta reads, averaging about 4.2 million reads per sample. The study compared bulk TCRbeta repertoires from lung tumor tissue and matched distant non-tumor lung tissue of some 14 lung cancer patients. TCRbeta CDR3 sequencing was performed on more than 25 paired specimens, with one tumor sample and one normal lung sample collected per patient.

Results the study describes overall, beyond this receptor: In normal lung, the top 100 clones accounted for a significantly larger cumulative share of the repertoire than in tumor tissue. Tumor tissue showed significantly higher TCR diversity (inverse Simpson) than normal lung tissue, at roughly 430 vs 170 (P = 0.0075, Mann-Whitney U test). The cohort had only about 16 patients, and the authors noted that larger samples and more detailed clinical data are needed. Neither the sequencing platform nor unique molecular identifiers are mentioned in the methods. Significantly higher TCR diversity was found in younger patients, and higher tumor TCR diversity was associated with shorter overall and disease-free survival. Peripheral blood was not sequenced, so blood TCRbeta repertoires in these lung cancer patients were not examined.

Library preparation employed multiplex PCR. This sample was sequenced with an Illumina HiSeq 2500. TCRbeta libraries were built by three rounds of nested PCR using primers (Table S4), following protocols modified from ARM-PCR. Before sequencing, PCR products of 200-500 bp were excised from the gel and purified with the QIAquick gel extraction kit. Processing in the source paper ran as follows. Trimmomatic was used to clean the reads, FLASH merged the cleaned reads into complete CDR3 sequences, and MiTCR assigned the sequences to V(D)J germline segments. Clonal diversity was calculated as the inverse Simpson's index using VDJtools. Productive reads were defined as in-frame sequences without a premature stop codon. Through fastp at Q25 and MiXCR, TCRdb rebuilt clones from the public reads, retaining in-frame beta chains. Under each unique CDR3 protein, matching rows form one entry showing the most common genes and DNA. What appears here as the V and J calls and clone size reflects TCRdb's work, not the paper's. The sample table contains about 93,000 distinct CDR3 sequences; only one count was recorded for 67% of them. The ten largest clonotypes hold approximately 20% of the sample.

Many counts were recorded for this clonotype. The antigen this receptor binds is unknown. The record has no base qualities; no much larger clone is one base away. RNA was isolated from bulk, unsorted tissue, and RNA quality was assessed with a NanoDrop ND-1000 and an Agilent 2100. All donors had newly diagnosed lung cancer, had not received prior chemotherapy, and were admitted for thoracic surgery in China between August and November 2014. Anyone who had undergone radiotherapy or chemotherapy before, or who had another cancer at the same time, was left out of the study. Surgical tissue pieces of roughly 1-2 cm3 were preserved in RNAlater solution and were kept at -80 degrees C until use. The sample consisted of lung tumor tissue. The sequence came from a man aged 55 to 70 with non-small cell lung cancer.

The nucleotide sequence reads as follows: TGTGCCAGCAGCTTAAGGGCCACCGGGGAGCTGTTTTTT. It specifies CASSLRATGELFF. The V and J genes are TRBV11-1 and TRBJ2-2; too little of a D gene remains to name it. V is shortened by 2 bases, J by 4 bases, and the region joining them spans 5 bases. From cysteine to phenylalanine, the CDR3 is 13 amino acids long. Left in the record is the CDR3 DNA by itself, 39 bases read in frame from the first base. Per the germline V gene (reference sequence), SGHAT is the CDR1 and FQDESV is the CDR2. Here the CDR3 is joined to the reference TRBV11-1 and TRBJ2-2 genes, and the full variable domain is: EAEVAQSPRYKITEKSQAVAFWCDPISGHATLYWYRQILGQGPELLVQFQDESVVDDSQLPKDRFSAERLKGVDSTLKIQPAELGDSAMYLCASSLRATGELFFGEGSRLTVL.